These 15 T cell receptor beta chains were all obtained from the same sample, sequenced in a study of technical replicates of blood from a handful of donors. TCRdb's copy holds only in-frame clones and misses some; the assay was immunoSEQ multiplex PCR. The sample holds 85,000 to 100,000 clones, 95% seen once. Input material: T cells isolated from PBMCs. These TCRs come from a human donor in good health.

V is TRBV15 and J is TRBJ1-2; 10 bases match TRBD1. This CDR3 comprises 15 residues. The J segment lost 5 bases and the V segment lost 3 bases, leaving 6 bases of the junction unmatched. The V gene's germline CDR1 is LNHNV and CDR2 YYDKDF (reference sequence). The CDR3 region has the DNA TGTGCCACCAGCAGCTGGACAGGGGGGGGATATGGCTACACCTTC. Amino acids: CATSSWTGGGYGYTF.

This chain joins TRBV14 and TRBJ2-7, with 10 bases matching TRBD2. Germline CDR1 reads SGHDN; CDR2 reads FVKESK. The CDR3 runs to 16 residues. Trimming took 0 bases from V and 4 from J; bases not matched to a gene: 6. CDR3 residues: CASSQDLPSGSYEQYF. The DNA of the CDR3 is TGTGCCAGCAGCCAAGATCTACCTAGCGGGAGTTACGAGCAGTACTTC.

Worth noting for this clone: A junction end diverges from the germline sequence, so it may reflect a read error. V usage is TRBV4-1 and J usage is TRBJ1-2; D remains ambiguous. CDR1 MGHRA and CDR2 YSYEKL come from the germline V gene. There are 14 residues in the CDR3. The CDR3 loop reads CASSQPNLGGQRVF. The CDR3 nucleotides read TGCGCCAGCAGCCAACCCAACCTCGGCGGGCAGCGCGTATTC.

This clone was counted a single time. The J gene is TRBJ2-7, the V gene TRBV27, with D possibly TRBD1 on 6 matching bases. Germline CDR1 MNHEY, CDR2 SMNVEV (reference sequence). With 6 bases removed from V and 5 bases from J, the gap between germline ends came to 11 bases. CDR3 length equals 12 residues. The DNA for the CDR3 is TGTGCCAGCAGCCCCGCAGGGGACGAGCAGTACTTC. Its protein product is CASSPAGDEQYF.

V usage is TRBV27 and J usage is TRBJ2-2; D possibly corresponds to TRBD1 (6 bases). The CDR3 is made up of 17 amino acids. CDR1 MNHEY and CDR2 SMNVEV come from the germline V gene (reference sequence). The V end was cut by 5 bases, the J end by 2 bases, with 18 bases between. The DNA for the CDR3 is TGTGCCAGCAGTGACTACCCCAGGGGCTCCAACACCGGGGAGCTGTTTTTT. Its protein is CASSDYPRGSNTGELFF.

This clone appeared a few times. The V and J genes are TRBV11-2 and TRBJ1-5, with D possibly matching TRBD1 (5 bases). Per germline, CDR1 SGHAT and CDR2 FQNNGV. V shed 6 bases and J shed 6 bases, with 12 bases lying between them. This CDR3 spans 13 amino acids. CDR3 nucleotide sequence: TGTGCCAGCAGTACCCAGGGAGGTCAGCCCCAGCATTTT. Encoded protein: CASSTQGGQPQHF. The full variable domain, its missing parts supplied by reference TRBV11-2 and TRBJ1-5, is EAGVAQSPRYKIIEKRQSVAFWCNPISGHATLYWYQQILGQGPKLLIQFQNNGVVDDSQLPKDRFSAERLKGVDSTLKIQPAKLEDSAVYLCASSTQGGQPQHFGDGTRLSIL.

The chain has TRBV4-1 and TRBJ1-1; D gene unclear. V lost 1 base and J lost 3, with 12 bases in between. Germline CDR1 MGHRA, CDR2 YSYEKL. This CDR3 is built from 15 residues. Written as DNA, the CDR3 is TGCGCCAGCAGCCAAGTAAGCCCCGGGGACACTGAAGCTTTCTTT. It specifies CASSQVSPGDTEAFF.

This chain joins TRBV6-5 and TRBJ1-2; no clear D gene. V dropped 6 bases and J dropped 6 bases, with 8 bases sitting between them. CDR3 length: 11 residues. Germline V gene sequence: CDR1 MNHEY, CDR2 SVGAGI. The CDR3 coding sequence is TGTGCCAGCAGGGGCGGGAATGGCTACACCTTC. Amino acids: CASRGGNGYTF.

The sample holds one count of this clone. This chain connects TRBV7-9 to TRBJ1-2; D is undetermined. The V gene lost 1 base and the J gene lost 2 bases, with 5 bases spanning the gap. CDR3 length: 13 amino acids. The germline CDR1 and CDR2 sequences are SEHNR and FQNEAQ (reference sequence). The CDR3 DNA is TGTGCCAGCAGCTTAGAAGAGAACTATGGCTACACCTTC. It encodes CASSLEENYGYTF.

This chain connects TRBV5-4 to TRBJ2-7; weak D call: TRBD2 (5 bases). V shed 2 bases and J shed 2 bases, with 11 bases lying between them. The CDR3 contains 14 residues. The V gene's germline CDR1 is SGHNT and CDR2 YYREEE (reference sequence). The CDR3 protein is CASSFGSSTYEQYF. The CDR3 DNA is TGTGCCAGCAGCTTTGGGTCTAGCACCTACGAGCAGTACTTC.

In nucleotides, the CDR3 is TGTGCCAGCAGCCACTCAACCACAGGGGGCTTGCTCCAAGAGACCCAGTACTTC. Translated: CASSHSTTGGLLQETQYF. The chain employs TRBV13 and TRBJ2-5, with 9 nucleotides matching TRBD1. Looked up from germline, CDR1 is PRHDT and CDR2 is FYEKMQ (reference sequence). Trimming at V came to 5 bases and at J to 1 base, leaving 14 bases not matched to a gene. There are 18 residues in the CDR3.

This clone has only one observation. The gene calls are TRBV4-1 and TRBJ2-7; TRBD1 matches 7 bases. The CDR3 covers 18 residues. Germline loops: CDR1 MGHRA, CDR2 YSYEKL. V was pared by 1 base and J by 1 base, with 13 bases of the junction left unmatched. The CDR3 nucleotides are TGCGCCAGCAGCCAAGGGCCGGGCTTGGGACAGTCGTCCTACGAGCAGTACTTC. Translated: CASSQGPGLGQSSYEQYF.

A single count supports this clone. V and J are TRBV19 and TRBJ2-7; 7 bases agree with TRBD1. The V segment lost 2 bases and the J segment 3 bases; nucleotides outside the gene matches: 7. The length of the CDR3 is 15 residues. Looked up from germline, CDR1 is LNHDA and CDR2 is SQIVND (reference sequence). The CDR3 bases are TGTGCCAGTAGTATATCGGAACAGGGGTTCTACGAGCAGTACTTC. Translation gives CASSISEQGFYEQYF.

The CDR3 here is CASSLLGPRYGEGEQYF. The CDR3 bases are TGTGCCAGCAGCCTTCTTGGACCCAGGTACGGCGAGGGCGAGCAGTACTTC. The chain is built from TRBV14 and TRBJ2-7; a weak D match, TRBD2 (5 bases). V lost 4 bases to trimming and J lost 6 bases, with 25 bases between them. The CDR3 runs to 17 residues. Germline V CDR1 and CDR2: SGHDN, FVKESK.

The rearrangement joins TRBV28 to TRBJ2-3; the D gene is possibly TRBD1 (5 bases). Between the trimmed V and J ends, which lost 5 bases and 3 bases, there was a span of 21 bases. The CDR3 runs 17 residues. Germline V CDR1 and CDR2: MDHEN, SYDVKM. The CDR3 sequence is CASSPLPGSTQTDTQYF. In DNA, the CDR3 is TGTGCCAGCAGTCCTCTTCCAGGGTCCACACAAACAGATACGCAGTATTTT.